Listed below are T cell receptor beta chains from one sample, sequenced in a study of T cell changes during pregnancy in multiple sclerosis. Generated by immunoSEQ multiplex PCR, the TCRdb table keeps only in-frame clones and is missing some. The sample has about 60,000 clones; about 90% are singletons. The starting material was CD4+ T cells from peripheral blood mononuclear cells, obtained after pregnancy. These receptors all stem from a female donor in good health, enrolled as a control in a pregnancy study. Each CDR3 is given with its conserved first and last residue. Fields, in order: V gene, CDR3 length, J gene, clone size, D gene, CDR3 DNA, CDR3 protein. A D gene is named only where the DNA matches it firmly. A clone size is listed for some rows: how often the clone was seen (once, few, many), or a class if it is expanded.

v_gene: TRBV7-2; len: 13; j_gene: TRBJ1-2; abundance: NA; d_gene: NA; CDR3nt: TGTGCCAGCAGCCGTGGGCCTTTATATGGCTACACCTTC; CDR3aa: CASSRGPLYGYTF
v_gene: TRBV7-6; len: 14; j_gene: TRBJ1-4; abundance: NA; d_gene: NA; CDR3nt: TGTGCCAGCACCCTAGATTCAACTAATGAAAAACTGTTTTTT; CDR3aa: CASTLDSTNEKLFF
v_gene: TRBV4-2; len: 17; j_gene: TRBJ1-2; abundance: NA; d_gene: NA; CDR3nt: TGTGCCAGCAGCCAAGGTTTGACAGCTGAGGAGGACTATGGCTACGCCTTC; CDR3aa: CASSQGLTAEEDYGYAF
v_gene: TRBV5-6; len: 15; j_gene: TRBJ2-5; abundance: NA; d_gene: TRBD2; CDR3nt: TGTGCCAGCAGCTCCCTAGCGGGGTGGCAAGAGACCCAGTACTTC; CDR3aa: CASSSLAGWQETQYF
v_gene: TRBV6-1; len: 15; j_gene: TRBJ2-3; abundance: few; d_gene: TRBD1; CDR3nt: TGTGCCAGCAGTGCCCGGACAGGGGAAACAGATACGCAGTATTTT; CDR3aa: CASSARTGETDTQYF
v_gene: TRBV18; len: 13; j_gene: TRBJ1-1; abundance: NA; d_gene: NA; CDR3nt: TGTGCCAGCTCACCATTCGCAGAAAATGAAGCTTTCTTT; CDR3aa: CASSPFAENEAFF
v_gene: TRBV7-8; len: 13; j_gene: TRBJ1-3; abundance: NA; d_gene: NA; CDR3nt: TGTGCCAGCAGTCCTGGACAGGGAAACACCATATATTTT; CDR3aa: CASSPGQGNTIYF
v_gene: TRBV2; len: 17; j_gene: TRBJ2-7; abundance: NA; d_gene: TRBD1; CDR3nt: TGTGCCAGCAGTCCTCGGGACAGGGGGCAGAGGTCCTACGAGCAGTACTTC; CDR3aa: CASSPRDRGQRSYEQYF
v_gene: TRBV12-5; len: 11; j_gene: TRBJ1-5; abundance: NA; d_gene: NA; CDR3nt: TGTGCTAGTGGTCGAGATCAGCCCCAGCATTTT; CDR3aa: CASGRDQPQHF
v_gene: TRBV5-4; len: 16; j_gene: TRBJ1-4; abundance: NA; d_gene: TRBD1; CDR3nt: TGTGCCAGCAGCTTGGCAGCGGACAGGTCCAATGAAAAACTGTTTTTT; CDR3aa: CASSLAADRSNEKLFF
v_gene: TRBV19; len: 15; j_gene: TRBJ2-4; abundance: once; d_gene: NA; CDR3nt: TGTGCCAGTAGTTGGCGGGAAACGGCCAAAAACATTCAGTACTTC; CDR3aa: CASSWRETAKNIQYF
v_gene: TRBV27; len: 14; j_gene: TRBJ1-1; abundance: NA; d_gene: NA; CDR3nt: TGTGCCAGCAGTCCCGGCTCAGGGAACACTGAAGCTTTCTTT; CDR3aa: CASSPGSGNTEAFF
v_gene: TRBV2; len: 15; j_gene: TRBJ1-1; abundance: NA; d_gene: TRBD1; CDR3nt: TGTGCCAGCAGACCCGAGCAGGGGGTGGGTACTGAAGCTTTCTTT; CDR3aa: CASRPEQGVGTEAFF
v_gene: TRBV4-1; len: 14; j_gene: TRBJ1-2; abundance: NA; d_gene: TRBD1; CDR3nt: TGCGCCAGCAGCCGTCTACAGGGGGCGCGCGGCTACACCTTC; CDR3aa: CASSRLQGARGYTF
v_gene: TRBV4-3; len: 16; j_gene: TRBJ2-2; abundance: NA; d_gene: TRBD2; CDR3nt: TGCGCCAGCAGCCAAGCGCTTGGGCGGGGGAATGGGGAGCTGTTTTTT; CDR3aa: CASSQALGRGNGELFF
v_gene: TRBV19; len: 14; j_gene: TRBJ2-6; abundance: NA; d_gene: NA; CDR3nt: TGTGCCACTTCAGTAAACTCTGGGGCCAACGTCCTGACTTTC; CDR3aa: CATSVNSGANVLTF
v_gene: TRBV7-2; len: 16; j_gene: TRBJ2-3; abundance: NA; d_gene: TRBD2; CDR3nt: TGTGCCAGCAGCTTAGGACTAGCCGGTGTGTCAGATACGCAGTATTTT; CDR3aa: CASSLGLAGVSDTQYF